This T cell receptor beta chain was profiled in a study of identical twins. From germline, CDR1 is MNHNS and CDR2 SASEGT. This CDR3 has 14 residues. Trimming pared 5 bases from V and 3 bases from J, leaving 14 bases between. TCRdb analysed the 5' RACE reads with MiXCR anew, one entry per CDR3 protein. Of about 490,000 distinct CDR3 sequences listed, nearly 15% were seen once; the top ten hold about 0.47%. Findings and limits, study-wide: In zero-insertion analyses, partial confounding could arise from invariant MAIT and iNKT cells. Fewer insertions marked abundant cord blood beta clonotypes; young adult naive trended weakly, memory not at all.

With respect to this clonotype: Its antigen is still unknown.

These data were likewise used in another study, on yellow fever vaccine responses in identical twins.

This clonotype was sampled from a woman younger than 30 in good health. The source material was CD4+ T cells sorted from blood. The chain combines TRBV6-1 with TRBJ2-7, with D possibly matching TRBD2 (5 bases). The CDR3 DNA follows: TGTGCCAGCAGTCCCACCGGAGCGGTCTACGAGCAGTACTTC. Residues: CASSPTGAVYEQYF.